This T cell receptor beta chain was recorded in a study of blood T cell repertoires in COVID-19. The wider study: Donors in the United States, Italy and Spain gave samples during acute or convalescent COVID-19.

Sequenced by immunoSEQ multiplex PCR; TCRdb stores in-frame clones only, minus some. Of about 370,000 clones listed, roughly 89% are singletons. Deletions cut 4 bases from V and 0 bases from J, with 6 bases between. Germline values: CDR1 SGHDN, CDR2 FVKESK. The CDR3 length is 13 residues. The receptor was derived from a man aged 18 to 29 with active or convalescent COVID-19. Sequenced sample: peripheral blood. The rearrangement uses TRBV14 and TRBJ1-1, with no clear D. CDR3 coding DNA: TGTGCCAGCAGCCGTAGCCTGAACACTGAAGCTTTCTTT. Its translation is CASSRSLNTEAFF.